These 26 T cell receptor beta chains share one sample of origin, sequenced in a study of T-cell reconstitution after alpha-beta-depleted transplantation in children. During its preparation, the TCRbeta library received unique molecular identifiers. TCRdb analysed the PCR reads with MiXCR anew, one entry per CDR3 protein. The data contain a few hundred thousand distinct CDR3 sequences, 25% to 30% of them singletons. This specimen was PBMCs, taken before TCRalphabeta/CD19-depleted stem cell transplant. Receptors were obtained from a boy under two years old with Wiskott-Aldrich syndrome, due to receive a stem cell transplant.

CDR3 DNA: TGTGCCAGCAGCCAGGGCCTAGCGGGTCCCCCCGGGGAGACCCAGTACTTC. Translating it yields CASSQGLAGPPGETQYF. This chain joins TRBV4-2 and TRBJ2-5, with TRBD2 matching 8 bases. CDR1 is LGHNA and CDR2 is YNFKEQ in the germline V gene. The junction had 14 bases not matched to a gene; V was cut back by 3 bases and J by 5 bases. CDR3 length: 17 amino acids.

This rearrangement joins TRBV7-3 to TRBJ2-1, with TRBD2 identical over 10 bases. Germline CDR1 SGHTA, CDR2 FQGTGA. The CDR3 has 16 amino acids. V was clipped by 6 bases and J by 8 bases; unmatched bases: 13. This CDR3 is CASRSGAGGPGDEQFF. In nucleotides, the CDR3 is TGTGCCAGCAGATCGGGAGCGGGAGGGCCGGGGGATGAGCAGTTCTTC.

The V gene is TRBV7-6, the J gene TRBJ2-7, with D perhaps assigned TRBD1 or TRBD2 (6 bases each). CDR3 length equals 13 residues. CDR1 is SGHVS, CDR2 FNYEAQ, per germline. With 5 bases removed from V and 4 bases from J, the gap between germline ends came to 12 bases. CDR3 nucleotide sequence: TGTGCCAGCAGCACAACAGGGAGGTACGAGCAGTACTTC. Residues: CASSTTGRYEQYF. Variable domain in full (rest from reference TRBV7-6 and TRBJ2-7): GAGVSQSPRYKVTKRGQDVALRCDPISGHVSLYWYRQALGQGPEFLTYFNYEAQQDKSGLPNDRFSAERPEGSISTLTIQRTEQRDSAMYRCASSTTGRYEQYFGPGTRLTVT.

The chain employs TRBV4-2 and TRBJ1-3; D remains unclear. The CDR3 is 15 amino acids. CDR1 and CDR2 from the germline V gene are LGHNA and YNFKEQ. V gave up 0 bases and J gave up 2 bases, with 8 bases separating them. CDR3: CASSQDGVAGNTIYF. CDR3 coding DNA: TGTGCCAGCAGCCAAGATGGGGTAGCTGGAAACACCATATATTTT.

This chain joins TRBV20-1 and TRBJ2-7, with 7 bases aligning to TRBD1. The J segment lost 4 bases and the V segment lost 0 bases, leaving 6 bases of the junction unmatched. Germline V gene sequence: CDR1 DFQATT, CDR2 SNEGSKA (reference sequence). The CDR3 runs to 14 residues. The CDR3 sequence: CSAREQGKVYEQYF. The CDR3 bases are TGCAGTGCTAGAGAACAGGGGAAGGTTTACGAGCAGTACTTC.

The chain recombines TRBV3-1 with TRBJ2-7, with D maybe TRBD2 (7 bases). The CDR3 runs 14 residues. V was shortened by 6 bases and J by 4 bases, with 16 bases between the two germline ends. Germline CDR1 and CDR2: LGHDT and YNNKEL (reference sequence). The CDR3 protein is CASSGGGSDYEQYF. The CDR3 coding sequence is TGTGCCAGCAGTGGGGGGGGCTCGGATTACGAGCAGTACTTC.

This clonotype was found a few times. This chain joins TRBV4-2 and TRBJ2-7; possibly TRBD1 for D (5 bases). Trimming cost V 0 bases and J 3 bases, with 9 bases left between them. From germline, CDR1 is LGHNA and CDR2 YNFKEQ. This CDR3 is 14 amino acids long. The CDR3 region is CASSQDLRDYEQYF. CDR3 nucleotides: TGTGCCAGCAGCCAAGATCTCAGGGACTACGAGCAGTACTTC.

The V and J genes are TRBV12-3 or TRBV12-4 and TRBJ2-1, with D possibly TRBD1 on 6 matching bases. The CDR3 runs 14 residues. Trimming removed 5 bases from V and 5 bases from J, with 13 bases in between. The CDR3 protein is CASSGHRADNEQFF. The CDR3 nucleotides are TGTGCCAGCAGTGGACACAGGGCAGACAATGAGCAGTTCTTC.

V and J are TRBV20-1 and TRBJ2-7; no clear D. The CDR3 has 12 amino acids. Germline V CDR1 and CDR2: DFQATT, SNEGSKA (reference sequence). Trimming shortened V by 2 bases and J by 2 bases, and 7 bases separated the two germline ends. The CDR3, as DNA: TGCAGTGCTAGACTGGTCACCTACGAGCAGTACTTC. Residues: CSARLVTYEQYF.

The rearrangement joins TRBV6-1 to TRBJ1-2; D gene ambiguous. The length of the CDR3 is 14 residues. Trimming took off 1 base at V and 4 bases at J, with 10 bases between the two ends. CDR1 is MNHNS, CDR2 SASEGT, per germline. The CDR3 DNA sequence: TGTGCCAGCAGTGAAGGTCAGGACCGCTATGGCTACACCTTC. Its translation: CASSEGQDRYGYTF.

This clonotype was seen a few times. J is TRBJ2-5 and V is TRBV27, with D unresolved. Germline CDR1 reads MNHEY; CDR2 reads SMNVEV (reference sequence). There are 14 residues in the CDR3. Trimming removed 4 bases from V and 1 base from J, with 10 bases in between. CDR3 residues: CASSSHLTQETQYF. The CDR3 coding sequence is TGTGCCAGCAGTTCCCACCTAACCCAAGAGACCCAGTACTTC.

The chain recombines TRBV7-2 with TRBJ2-6; D could derive from TRBD1 or TRBD2 (6 bases each). Germline V gives CDR1 SGHTA, CDR2 FQGNSA. Trimming pared 8 bases from V and 4 bases from J, leaving 18 bases between. The CDR3 consists of 16 residues. CDR3 DNA sequence: TGTGCCAGCTCCTCCTCAAGGGGGGTCGGGGCCAACGTCCTGACTTTC. Translation: CASSSSRGVGANVLTF.

This chain links TRBV20-1 with TRBJ2-1, with D hard to call. Trimming took 6 bases from V and 8 from J, leaving 20 bases between them. The germline V gene encodes CDR1 DFQATT and CDR2 SNEGSKA (reference sequence). The CDR3 has 14 amino acids. The CDR3 bases are TGCAGTGCGTCTCCGGCGGCGTTTTTTCATGAGCAGTTCTTC. Its protein is CSASPAAFFHEQFF.

This clonotype was counted only a few times. The V and J genes are TRBV10-2 and TRBJ2-2, with TRBD2 matching over 11 bases. The CDR3 extends over 17 amino acids. Germline V gene lookup returns CDR1 WSHSY and CDR2 SAAADI. The ends lost 7 bases at V and 7 bases at J; junction bases unmatched: 14. The CDR3: CASKPTSGSWEDGELFF. The CDR3 DNA follows: TGCGCCAGCAAACCCACTAGCGGGAGCTGGGAGGACGGGGAGCTGTTTTTT.

The chain has TRBV5-1 and TRBJ2-5; tentatively, D is TRBD2 (6 bases). The CDR3 covers 17 residues. Germline V lookup: CDR1 SGHRS, CDR2 YFSETQ. Trimming pared 1 base from V and 5 bases from J, leaving 21 bases between. CDR3 sequence: CASSLIVAAGGGETQYF. The CDR3 DNA sequence: TGCGCCAGCAGCTTGATAGTTGCGGCCGGCGGAGGGGAGACCCAGTACTTC.

This clonotype has a handful of counts. The rearrangement joins TRBV5-1 to TRBJ2-3, with 10 nucleotides matching TRBD2. From germline, CDR1 is SGHRS and CDR2 YFSETQ. V was clipped by 4 bases and J by 4 bases; unmatched bases: 9. This CDR3 has 16 amino acids. Here the CDR3 reads CASSTGLAEEADTQYF. In DNA, the CDR3 is TGCGCCAGCAGCACCGGACTAGCGGAAGAGGCAGATACGCAGTATTTT.

The table lists this clonotype with a few counts. The J gene is TRBJ2-4, the V gene TRBV20-1; 14 bases are shared with TRBD2. The CDR3 has 15 residues. The germline V gene has CDR1 DFQATT and CDR2 SNEGSKA (reference sequence). Trimming removed 6 bases from V and 7 bases from J; junction bases left unmatched: 8. CDR3 sequence reads: CSARLAGGPGNIQYF. The CDR3 nucleotides read TGCAGTGCGAGACTAGCGGGAGGGCCGGGTAACATTCAGTACTTC.

The genes are TRBV12-3 or TRBV12-4 and TRBJ1-2; TRBD1 is a possible D gene (6 bases). V lost 6 bases and J 5 bases, leaving 13 bases between the germline ends. The CDR3 is 13 residues long. Here the CDR3 DNA reads TGTGCCAGCAGAGAACCGGGGGCGTATGGCTACACCTTC. Translated, it gives CASREPGAYGYTF.

This clonotype has more than one count but fewer than ten. The genes are TRBV15 and TRBJ1-2; no reliable D call. The CDR3 has 14 residues. The V end lost 1 base, the J end lost 4 bases, and 10 bases lay between the germline ends. The germline V gene encodes CDR1 LNHNV and CDR2 YYDKDF (reference sequence). CDR3 amino acids: CATSRGTDSYGYTF. In DNA form, the CDR3 reads TGTGCCACCAGCAGAGGAACGGACTCCTATGGCTACACCTTC.

V usage is TRBV29-1 and J usage is TRBJ2-3; D is possibly TRBD1 or TRBD2 (5 bases each). In germline, CDR1 is SQVTM, CDR2 ANQGSEA. V gave up 4 bases and J gave up 4 bases, with 9 bases separating them. CDR3 length: 12 amino acids. DNA for the CDR3: TGCAGCGTTGCTATGGGGGCAGATACGCAGTATTTT. Translated: CSVAMGADTQYF.

This clonotype was observed a few times. The V gene is TRBV12-3 or TRBV12-4, the J gene TRBJ2-5; 9 nucleotides align to TRBD1. The CDR3 runs 15 residues. V trimming: 6 bases; J trimming: 1 base; junction bases outside the gene matches: 6. As DNA, the CDR3 is TGTGCCAGCAGGGACGACAGGGGGGTCCAAGAGACCCAGTACTTC. Amino acids: CASRDDRGVQETQYF.

This rearrangement joins TRBV7-9 to TRBJ1-2, with TRBD1 identical over 9 bases. CDR3 length: 15 amino acids. V trimming: 3 bases; J trimming: 0 bases; junction bases outside the gene matches: 2. The germline gives CDR1 SEHNR, CDR2 FQNEAQ (reference sequence). The CDR3 reads CASSLGQGTNYGYTF. Here the CDR3 DNA reads TGTGCCAGCAGCTTGGGACAGGGAACTAACTATGGCTACACCTTC.

V is TRBV10-3 and J is TRBJ2-6, with D tentatively TRBD1 (5 bases). Germline CDR1 ENHRY, CDR2 SYGVKD. The CDR3 runs 15 residues. The V end was cut by 7 bases, the J end by 2 bases, with 12 bases between. The CDR3 region is CAIKAGLTGANVLTF. The CDR3 DNA reads TGTGCCATCAAGGCAGGGCTCACTGGGGCCAACGTCCTGACTTTC.

The rearrangement joins TRBV5-1 to TRBJ2-3; weak D call: TRBD2 (6 bases). This CDR3 is built from 17 residues. Trimming took off 4 bases at V and 2 bases at J, with 20 bases between the two ends. Germline V gives CDR1 SGHRS, CDR2 YFSETQ. The CDR3 sequence: CASSRFGLADNTDTQYF. CDR3 in DNA: TGCGCCAGCAGCCGGTTCGGGTTAGCGGATAACACAGATACGCAGTATTTT.

This clonotype was counted a few times. V gene TRBV29-1 combines with J gene TRBJ2-3; 12 bases map to TRBD2. Germline assignment: CDR1 SQVTM and CDR2 ANQGSEA. This CDR3 comprises 14 residues. The ends lost 7 bases at V and 2 bases at J; junction bases unmatched: 4. DNA for the CDR3: TGCAGCGGGGGGACTAGCGGGCACACAGATACGCAGTATTTT. It yields the protein CSGGTSGHTDTQYF.

The rearrangement links TRBV18 to TRBJ1-2; no clear D. V lost 0 bases and J 0 bases, leaving 2 bases between the germline ends. Germline V gene data show CDR1 as KGHSH and CDR2 as LQKENI. CDR3 length: 13 amino acids. The CDR3 spells CASSPPTNYGYTF. The CDR3 DNA sequence: TGTGCCAGCTCACCACCGACTAACTATGGCTACACCTTC. The full variable domain, in which reference TRBV18 and TRBJ1-2 provide the parts outside the CDR3, is NAGVMQNPRHLVRRRGQEARLRCSPMKGHSHVYWYRQLPEEGLKFMVYLQKENIIDESGMPKERFSAEFPKEGPSILRIQQVVRGDSAAYFCASSPPTNYGYTFGSGTRLTVV.